These T cell receptor beta chains were read from a single sample in a study of T cell responses to AZD1222 COVID-19 vaccine. Profiled with immunoSEQ multiplex PCR; TCRdb holds only in-frame clones, not every one. The data show approximately 92,000 clones, about nine tenths seen once. Sequenced material: peripheral blood, taken on day 0 of AZD1222 vaccination. The receptors shown here come from an adult in good health. Both conserved end residues are part of each CDR3. D genes are given only for firm matches. Rows may omit the clone size; those that give it use once, few, many or a size class.

NA TRBJ2-1 NA TRBV27 TGTGCCAGCAGTCCCCCCAGGGGGGCCTCGATCTTC CASSPPRGASIF
NA TRBJ2-5 NA TRBV7-9 TGTGCCAGCAGCTTTCCCACAGGGAGTGAGACCCAGTACTTC CASSFPTGSETQYF
TRBD2 TRBJ2-5 NA TRBV6-1 TGTGCCAGCAGTGAAGTGTCTAGCGGGGGGTTGACCCAGTACTTC CASSEVSSGGLTQYF
NA TRBJ2-7 NA TRBV6-5 TGTGCCAGCAGTTACAATCGTGAGCAGTACTTC CASSYNREQYF
NA TRBJ1-2 NA TRBV10-3 TGTGCCATCGGTGGGCAGGGCGCCTATGGCTACACCTTC CAIGGQGAYGYTF
NA TRBJ1-6 NA TRBV10-1 TGCGCCAGCAGTGAGAGTTTTAATTCACCCCTCCACTTT CASSESFNSPLHF
NA TRBJ2-1 NA TRBV11-2 TGTGCCAGCAGTTCACAAACGTTCAGCGGATACAATGAGCAGTTCTTC CASSSQTFSGYNEQFF
TRBD2 TRBJ2-3 NA TRBV6-1 TGTGCCAGCAGTGATCCGGGACTAGCGGGATTGGCCCCAGATACGCAGTATTTT CASSDPGLAGLAPDTQYF
TRBD1 TRBJ2-1 NA TRBV3-1/TRBV3-2 TGTGCCAGCAGCCAGGACAGGGGCCATAGCTCCTACAATGAGCAGTTCTTC CASSQDRGHSSYNEQFF
NA TRBJ1-5 NA TRBV28 TGTGCCGTCCATGGTGGCAGCAATCAGCCCCAGCATTTT CAVHGGSNQPQHF
NA TRBJ1-3 NA TRBV3-1/TRBV3-2 TGTGCCAGCAGCCCCGGCTCGCCTGGAAACACCATATATTTT CASSPGSPGNTIYF
TRBD1 TRBJ2-7 NA TRBV5-8 TGTGCCAGCAGCCGAACAGGGGTCGAGCAGTACTTC CASSRTGVEQYF
TRBD2 TRBJ2-5 NA TRBV9 TGTGCCAGCAGCGTATTCCTAGCGGGAGAGACCCAGTACTTC CASSVFLAGETQYF
NA TRBJ2-7 NA TRBV12-3/TRBV12-4 TGTGCCAGCAGTTTTGGATTTTCCTACGAGCAGTACTTC CASSFGFSYEQYF
TRBD1 TRBJ1-5 NA TRBV6-5 TGTGCCAGCAGTCGACAGGGGGCAAGGCAGCCCCAGCATTTT CASSRQGARQPQHF
NA TRBJ2-7 NA TRBV3-1/TRBV3-2 TGTGCCAGCAGCCAAGTACACAGGGAAGGATCTCTGTACTTC CASSQVHREGSLYF
NA TRBJ2-1 NA TRBV5-4 TGTGCCAGCAGCTTGAATCCTACCAAGGGGGATGAGCAGTTCTTC CASSLNPTKGDEQFF
NA TRBJ1-2 NA TRBV19 TGTGCCAGTAATACGAGGGCCGCCTCCGGCTACACCTTC CASNTRAASGYTF
NA TRBJ1-6 NA TRBV6-5 TGTGCCAGCAGTTTCATAAATTCACCCCTCCACTTT CASSFINSPLHF
TRBD1 TRBJ2-7 NA TRBV6-6 TGTGCCAGCAGCGTAGGACAGGCCGCCTACGAGCAGTACTTC CASSVGQAAYEQYF
TRBD1 TRBJ2-5 NA TRBV5-4 TGTGCCAGCAGCAAGGACAGGGGGCAAGAGACCCAGTACTTC CASSKDRGQETQYF
NA TRBJ1-1 NA TRBV6-6 TGTGCCAGCAGTGCCCCCCAAGACGGAGACACTGAAGCTTTCTTT CASSAPQDGDTEAFF
NA TRBJ1-5 few TRBV27 TGTGCCAGCAGTTTAGGGACGGCCGAAGGGCCCCAGCATTTT CASSLGTAEGPQHF
NA TRBJ2-1 NA TRBV24-1 TGTGCCACCAGTGACGCCGGGGAGGCGCAGTTCTTC CATSDAGEAQFF
NA TRBJ1-4 NA TRBV3-1/TRBV3-2 TGTGCCAGCAGCCAGAACAGTGCAACTAATGAAAAACTGTTTTTT CASSQNSATNEKLFF
NA TRBJ1-1 NA TRBV27 TGTGCCAGCAGTTTAGCGAGGGGTTTCACTGAAGCTTTCTTT CASSLARGFTEAFF
NA TRBJ1-2 NA TRBV12-3/TRBV12-4 TGTGCCAGCACAGCAAACTATGGCTACACCTTC CASTANYGYTF
NA TRBJ1-2 once TRBV6-5 TGTGCCAGCTCTGAATCGGGGGTCAACTATGGCTACACCTTC CASSESGVNYGYTF
NA TRBJ1-1 NA TRBV2 TGTGCCAGCAGCTTCGACAGCGAAGCTTTCTTT CASSFDSEAFF
NA TRBJ2-7 NA TRBV5-5 TGTGCCAGCAGCTTCGCGGATACCTACGAGCAGTACTTC CASSFADTYEQYF
NA TRBJ1-5 NA TRBV19 TGTGCCAGTACTACTGGGACGGCTAGCAATCAGCCCCAGCATTTT CASTTGTASNQPQHF
NA TRBJ2-6 once TRBV23-1 TGCGCCAGCAGTCATAGACAGGTCGGGGCCAACGTCCTGACTTTC CASSHRQVGANVLTF
TRBD2 TRBJ2-5 NA TRBV3-1/TRBV3-2 TGTGCCAGCAGCCATCTACTAGCGGGGGCACAAGAGACCCAGTACTTC CASSHLLAGAQETQYF
NA TRBJ1-5 once TRBV6-5 TGTGCCAGTAGACCCGGTTTCGGTAGCAATCAGCCCCAGCATTTT CASRPGFGSNQPQHF
NA TRBJ1-5 NA TRBV2 TGTGCCAGCACTCTCAGCCCCGGGGGATATAGCAATCAGCCCCAGCATTTT CASTLSPGGYSNQPQHF
TRBD1 TRBJ1-5 NA TRBV6-6 TGTGCCAGCAGTTACTCGCCGACAGGGCCTAATCAGCCCCAGCATTTT CASSYSPTGPNQPQHF
NA TRBJ1-1 NA TRBV5-1 TGCGCCAGCAGCTTGGTAGGCGGGCGGGGCACTGAAGCTTTCTTT CASSLVGGRGTEAFF
NA TRBJ2-7 once TRBV9 TGTGCCAGCAGCAAAGGGGTAGGCATGTACGAGCAGTACTTC CASSKGVGMYEQYF
NA TRBJ2-2 NA TRBV19 TGTGCCGGGAGGGACAGCTCAACCGGGGAGCTGTTTTTT CAGRDSSTGELFF
NA TRBJ1-4 NA TRBV7-9 TGTGCCTCCTCTCGGGGGGCAAATGAAAAACTGTTTTTT CASSRGANEKLFF
NA TRBJ2-3 NA TRBV29-1 TGCAGCGTTGGGTTAACAGATACGCAGTATTTT CSVGLTDTQYF
TRBD2 TRBJ2-5 few TRBV11-2 TGTGCCAGCAGCTTACTAACTAGCGGGAGGGAGACCCAGTACTTC CASSLLTSGRETQYF
TRBD2 TRBJ2-1 NA TRBV18 TGTGCCAGCTCACCGGGACTAGCGGGGGCCTCCTACAATGAGCAGTTCTTC CASSPGLAGASYNEQFF
NA TRBJ1-2 NA TRBV6-5 TGTGCCAGCAGGGCTACTAACTATGGCTACACCTTC CASRATNYGYTF
NA TRBJ2-6 NA TRBV11-2 TGTGCCAGCAGCCTTTCAACAGGGACTGGGGCCAACGTCCTGACTTTC CASSLSTGTGANVLTF
NA TRBJ1-1 NA TRBV6-6 TGTGCCAGCAGAGGCACTGAAGCTTTCTTT CASRGTEAFF
NA TRBJ1-2 NA TRBV30 TGTGCCTGGAGTGTAAACGGGCAGGGTGATGGCTACACCTTC CAWSVNGQGDGYTF